This T cell receptor (beta chain) was recovered during a study of spatial heterogeneity in lung cancer. Described time point: sample taken at primary tumor resection. Tumor, nontumor lung or frozen PBMC supplied whole RNA that was sequenced unsorted. CDR3 length equals 17 residues. From germline, CDR1 is MNHEY and CDR2 SVGEGT. J was trimmed by 5 bases and V by 7 bases; bases with no gene match: 11. On this clonotype: Its antigen is unknown.

One entry per CDR3 protein, called by TCRdb with MiXCR from the 5' RACE reads. The data contain about 3,700 distinct CDR3 sequences, around 16% of them seen just once; the ten biggest clones take up 72%. Study findings and constraints: Whereas they appeared in blood less at follow-up, ubiquitous expanded tumor TCRs appeared there more at resection.

This chain links TRBV6-2 or TRBV6-3 with TRBJ2-1; 13 nucleotides match TRBD2. The source of this sequence is a male donor with early-stage non-small cell lung cancer. Sequenced here: PBMCs, sampled at surgery. CDR3 DNA: TGTGCCAGCATCAAGACTAGCGGGGGGTCCTACCACAATGAGCAGTTCTTC. It is translated as CASIKTSGGSYHNEQFF.